The 2 T cell receptor beta chains below all came from one sample that was sequenced in a study of blood T cell repertoires in COVID-19. Some clones are missing from TCRdb's copy, which holds only in-frame ones; the method was immunoSEQ multiplex PCR. The sample holds 70,000 to 90,000 clones, approximately 86% seen once. Sample: peripheral blood. The source is a man aged 55 to 70 with acute or convalescent COVID-19.

This clone was detected a few times. The chain combines TRBV15 with TRBJ1-1; D is undetermined. CDR3 length: 14 amino acids. V lost 3 bases and J 4 bases, leaving 12 bases between the germline ends. Germline CDR1 is LNHNV and CDR2 is YYDKDF (reference sequence). The CDR3 protein is CATSRYGEGTEAFF. CDR3 DNA: TGTGCCACCAGCAGGTACGGAGAAGGCACTGAAGCTTTCTTT.

The chain is built from TRBV6-2 or TRBV6-3 and TRBJ1-3; D call uncertain. Trimming left V 2 bases short and J 4 bases short, with 6 bases between. The germline V gene encodes CDR1 MNHEY and CDR2 SVGEGT. The CDR3 is 13 residues long. The CDR3 DNA reads TGTGCCAGCAGTTACGTATCGGGAAACACCATATATTTT. Its translation: CASSYVSGNTIYF.